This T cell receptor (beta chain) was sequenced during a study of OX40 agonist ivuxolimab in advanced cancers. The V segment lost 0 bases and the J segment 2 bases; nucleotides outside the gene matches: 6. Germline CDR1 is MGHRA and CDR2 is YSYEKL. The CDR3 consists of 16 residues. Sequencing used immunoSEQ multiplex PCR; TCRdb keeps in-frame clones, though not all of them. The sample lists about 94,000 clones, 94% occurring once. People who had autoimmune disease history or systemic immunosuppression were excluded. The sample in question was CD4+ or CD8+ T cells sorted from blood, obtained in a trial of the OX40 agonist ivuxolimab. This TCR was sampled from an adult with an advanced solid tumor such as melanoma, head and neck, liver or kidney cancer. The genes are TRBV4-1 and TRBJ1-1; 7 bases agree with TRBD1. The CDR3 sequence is CASSQEKQGKNTEAFF. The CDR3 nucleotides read TGCGCCAGCAGCCAAGAAAAACAGGGGAAAAACACTGAAGCTTTCTTT.